A single sample is the source of the 32 T cell receptor beta chains below, sequenced in a study of beta chain features in type 1 diabetes. Whole-study findings and limits: Moderate yet significant TCRB CDR3 shortening was seen in Type 1 diabetes patients in all four CD4+ subsets.

These receptors' antigens are unknown. TCRB transcripts that were expressed got sequenced, as all of the isolated RNA had been reverse transcribed. Here immunoSEQ multiplex PCR was the method, and the copy in TCRdb shows in-frame clones only, minus some. The sample holds more than 300,000 clones, 10% to 15% seen once. Sequencing was done on a sample of naive CD4+ T cells from blood. The receptors derive from a young woman with type 1 diabetes.

The chain combines TRBV21-1 with TRBJ2-3; the table names TRBD2, a call not compared with the DNA. TRBV21-1 corresponds to a pseudogene. The CDR3 totals 15 residues. CDR3 DNA sequence: TGTGCCAGCAGCAATCCGAGGGAGACCACAGATACGCAGTATTTT. This encodes CASSNPRETTDTQYF.

The genes are TRBV13 and TRBJ2-7, with D possibly TRBD1 on 5 matching bases. The CDR3 length is 13 residues. Trimming pared 5 bases from V and 5 bases from J, leaving 13 bases between. CDR1 and CDR2 from the germline V gene are PRHDT and FYEKMQ (reference sequence). The CDR3 here is CASSRIQGDEQYF. CDR3 DNA: TGTGCCAGCAGCCGCATCCAGGGTGACGAGCAGTACTTC.

This clone was recorded a few times. The chain carries TRBV5-6 and TRBJ1-4; tentative D call: TRBD1 (5 bases). CDR3 length equals 13 residues. V was clipped by 3 bases and J by 8 bases, with 11 bases between them. Germline V gene sequence: CDR1 SGHDT, CDR2 YYEEEE. CDR3 nucleotide sequence: TGTGCCAGCAGCTACGGACAAGCAGAAAAACTGTTTTTT. It specifies CASSYGQAEKLFF.

This clone was picked up a small number of times. This chain joins TRBV5-4 and TRBJ1-3; D remains ambiguous. The ends were cut back, 1 base at V and 0 bases at J, with 8 bases in the middle. The CDR3 has 15 amino acids. The germline CDR1 and CDR2 sequences are SGHNT and YYREEE (reference sequence). The CDR3 is CASSLSGNSGNTIYF. In nucleotides, the CDR3 is TGTGCCAGCAGCTTGTCGGGTAACTCTGGAAACACCATATATTTT.

The chain recombines TRBV7-2 with TRBJ2-7; D not resolved. Germline lookup yields CDR1 SGHTA and CDR2 FQGNSA. The CDR3 runs to 13 residues. Trimming shortened V by 2 bases and J by 3 bases, and 8 bases separated the two germline ends. The CDR3 loop is CASSLYTGYEQYF. CDR3 DNA sequence: TGTGCCAGCAGCTTATATACGGGCTACGAGCAGTACTTC.

This clone was observed a handful of times. This chain connects TRBV7-2 to TRBJ2-7, with D possibly matching TRBD2 (6 bases). The CDR3 consists of 13 residues. In germline, CDR1 is SGHTA, CDR2 FQGNSA. V was clipped by 5 bases and J by 6 bases, with 14 bases between them. The CDR3 DNA reads TGTGCCAGCAGCCCCGGAGGGCCCCTCGAGCAGTACTTC. Translation gives CASSPGGPLEQYF.

The rearrangement joins TRBV15 to TRBJ1-6; D ambiguous. Germline V lookup: CDR1 LNHNV, CDR2 YYDKDF (reference sequence). V shed 7 bases and J shed 14 bases, with 21 bases lying between them. CDR3 length: 14 amino acids. Here the CDR3 DNA reads TGTGCCACCACCTCCGGGATCGGCGCGCGGGCCCTCCACTTT. It specifies CATTSGIGARALHF. Using reference TRBV15 and TRBJ1-6 for the parts outside the CDR3, the full variable domain is DAMVIQNPRYQVTQFGKPVTLSCSQTLNHNVMYWYQQKSSQAPKLLFHYYDKDFNNEADTPDNFQSRRPNTSFCFLDIRSPGLGDTAMYLCATTSGIGARALHFGNGTRLTVT.

V gene TRBV7-9 combines with J gene TRBJ2-5; 9 bases are shared with TRBD1. V shed 5 bases, J shed 5 bases, and the junction held 9 bases outside the gene matches. Germline V gives CDR1 SEHNR, CDR2 FQNEAQ (reference sequence). This CDR3 region has 15 residues. This chain's CDR3 is CASSRTGGVWETQYF. In nucleotides, the CDR3 is TGTGCCAGCAGCCGCACAGGGGGCGTATGGGAGACCCAGTACTTC.

V usage is TRBV9 and J usage is TRBJ1-5, with 9 bases matching TRBD1. This CDR3 is built from 15 residues. Germline V CDR1 and CDR2: SGDLS, YYNGEE. The V gene end was trimmed by 3 bases and the J gene end by 7 bases; junction bases not matched to a gene: 8. The CDR3 protein is CASSEQGAVWQPQHF. The CDR3 region has the DNA TGTGCCAGCAGCGAACAGGGGGCCGTGTGGCAGCCCCAGCATTTT.

This clone was seen more than once but under ten times. This chain connects TRBV5-4 to TRBJ2-2; 7 bases agree with TRBD2. The J segment lost 5 bases and the V segment lost 4 bases, leaving 5 bases of the junction unmatched. Germline V lookup: CDR1 SGHNT, CDR2 YYREEE (reference sequence). The CDR3 is made up of 14 amino acids. CDR3 bases: TGTGCCAGCAGCCTGTGGGAGGGGACCGGGGAGCTGTTTTTT. Its protein is CASSLWEGTGELFF.

The V gene is TRBV6-1, the J gene TRBJ2-2; 12 bases line up with TRBD2. This CDR3 comprises 15 residues. Germline CDR1 reads MNHNS; CDR2 reads SASEGT. The V gene end was trimmed by 10 bases and the J gene end by 7 bases; junction bases not matched to a gene: 10. CDR3 loop: CATYRLAGVGGELFF. CDR3 coding DNA: TGTGCCACCTACCGACTAGCGGGAGTCGGCGGGGAGCTGTTTTTT.

The rearrangement uses TRBV7-2 and TRBJ2-5, with TRBD2 matching over 10 bases. Germline loops: CDR1 SGHTA, CDR2 FQGNSA. The CDR3 runs to 16 residues. Germline trimming cut 7 bases from V and 4 bases from J; bases unmatched to any gene: 12. This chain's CDR3 is CASTTGRLAGAETQYF. CDR3 DNA sequence: TGTGCCAGCACCACGGGTCGGCTAGCGGGAGCAGAGACCCAGTACTTC.

The J gene is TRBJ2-7, the V gene TRBV2; D is perhaps TRBD2 (5 bases). Trimming pared 7 bases from V and 3 bases from J, leaving 7 bases between. This CDR3 contains 11 residues. Germline loops: CDR1 SNHLY, CDR2 FYNNEI. CDR3: CASIRGYEQYF. The CDR3, as DNA: TGTGCCAGCATACGGGGCTACGAGCAGTACTTC. Looking up the rest from reference TRBV2 and TRBJ2-7 gives the full variable domain: EPEVTQTPSHQVTQMGQEVILRCVPISNHLYFYWYRQILGQKVEFLVSFYNNEISEKSEIFDDQFSVERPDGSNFTLKIRSTKLEDSAMYFCASIRGYEQYFGPGTRLTVT.

This clone showed up just a few times. The V call is TRBV2, the J call TRBJ1-2; D ambiguous. CDR3 length equals 12 residues. Germline-derived CDR1 and CDR2 are SNHLY and FYNNEI. Trimming pared 3 bases from V and 6 bases from J, leaving 8 bases between. The CDR3 sequence is CASSEDGDGYTF. Here the CDR3 DNA reads TGTGCCAGCAGTGAGGACGGGGATGGCTACACCTTC.

DNA for the CDR3: TGCGCCAGCAGCTCCCACCAGGAACTCGGAGCTTTCTTT. This translates into CASSSHQELGAFF. V gene TRBV5-1 combines with J gene TRBJ1-1; D call uncertain. The V and J ends lost 3 bases and 10 bases respectively, with 16 bases between them. Per the germline V gene, CDR1 is SGHRS and CDR2 is YFSETQ. The CDR3 is made up of 13 amino acids. The whole variable domain, filled in from reference TRBV5-1 and TRBJ1-1, reads KAGVTQTPRYLIKTRGQQVTLSCSPISGHRSVSWYQQTPGQGLQFLFEYFSETQRNKGNFPGRFSGRQFSNSRSEMNVSTLELGDSALYLCASSSHQELGAFFGQGTRLTVV.

The CDR3 reads CASSLGVAASTDTQYF. CDR3 DNA: TGTGCCAGTAGTCTCGGTGTAGCGGCTAGCACAGATACGCAGTATTTT. The rearrangement uses TRBV19 and TRBJ2-3; a weak D match, TRBD2 (6 bases). V gave up 5 bases and J gave up 0 bases, with 15 bases separating them. The CDR3 has 16 amino acids. The germline V gene has CDR1 LNHDA and CDR2 SQIVND (reference sequence).

In this sample, this clone turned up a few times. V gene TRBV9 combines with J gene TRBJ1-4; TRBD1 matches 8 bases. This CDR3 is 15 amino acids long. CDR1 and CDR2 from the germline V gene are SGDLS and YYNGEE. V trimming: 3 bases; J trimming: 3 bases; junction bases outside the gene matches: 4. This CDR3 is CASSATQGANEKLFF. The DNA of the CDR3 is TGTGCCAGCAGCGCTACACAGGGGGCTAATGAAAAACTGTTTTTT. Variable domain in full (rest from reference TRBV9 and TRBJ1-4): DSGVTQTPKHLITATGQRVTLRCSPRSGDLSVYWYQQSLDQGLQFLIQYYNGEERAKGNILERFSAQQFPDLHSELNLSSLELGDSALYFCASSATQGANEKLFFGSGTQLSVL.

This clone was seen more than once but under ten times. The rearrangement uses TRBV14 and TRBJ2-5; maybe TRBD2 (6 bases). V was clipped by 0 bases and J by 2 bases, with 10 bases between them. The length of the CDR3 is 15 residues. Per the germline V gene, CDR1 is SGHDN and CDR2 is FVKESK. This chain's CDR3 is CASSQERGLQETQYF. CDR3 DNA: TGTGCCAGCAGCCAAGAGAGAGGACTACAAGAGACCCAGTACTTC.

The chain joins TRBV7-2 to TRBJ2-1; 7 bases fit TRBD2. J gave up 2 bases and V 5 bases, and 9 bases lay outside the gene matches. The CDR3 is 16 residues long. CDR1 is SGHTA and CDR2 is FQGNSA in the germline V gene. This CDR3 is CASSPTGTTPYNEQFF. The CDR3 nucleotides read TGTGCCAGCAGCCCTACCGGGACTACTCCCTACAATGAGCAGTTCTTC.

This clone was seen only a few times. J is TRBJ1-1 and V is TRBV28; D gene unclear. The V end lost 7 bases, the J end lost 4 bases, and 10 bases lay between the germline ends. Germline loops: CDR1 MDHEN, CDR2 SYDVKM. The CDR3 covers 12 residues. CDR3 in DNA: TGTGCCAGCACCCTGAGGGCCACTGAAGCTTTCTTT. It encodes CASTLRATEAFF.

This clone has more than one count but fewer than ten. The V call is TRBV7-2, the J call TRBJ2-5, with a weak D call TRBD1 (6 bases). V was clipped by 1 base and J by 5 bases, with 11 bases between them. Looked up from germline, CDR1 is SGHTA and CDR2 is FQGNSA. The CDR3 is 14 residues long. The CDR3 DNA is TGTGCCAGCAGCTTAGGCAGGGGAATCGAGACCCAGTACTTC. It translates to CASSLGRGIETQYF.

This clone was seen a few times. The chain uses TRBV4-2 and TRBJ1-2; D uncertain. Germline values: CDR1 LGHNA, CDR2 YNFKEQ. The CDR3 runs 12 residues. The germline V and J ends were trimmed by 0 bases and 5 bases, with 4 bases remaining between them. CDR3 coding DNA: TGTGCCAGCAGCCAAGACCTGTATGGCTACACCTTC. It encodes CASSQDLYGYTF.

In its sample, this clone was seen a few times. V gene TRBV27 combines with J gene TRBJ1-1; D is undetermined. Trimming pared 7 bases from V and 5 bases from J, leaving 8 bases between. CDR3 length: 11 amino acids. Germline-derived CDR1 and CDR2 are MNHEY and SMNVEV (reference sequence). The CDR3 sequence: CASTPGTEAFF. In nucleotides, the CDR3 is TGTGCCAGCACCCCGGGAACTGAAGCTTTCTTT.

V gene TRBV6-5 combines with J gene TRBJ2-7, with a possible D match to TRBD2 (5 bases). The germline V and J ends were trimmed by 4 bases and 2 bases, with 12 bases remaining between them. The CDR3 has 14 amino acids. CDR1 and CDR2 from the germline V gene are MNHEY and SVGAGI. CDR3: CASSLRLSAYEQYF. The CDR3 coding sequence is TGTGCCAGCAGTTTGCGACTATCCGCCTACGAGCAGTACTTC.

This clone was observed a handful of times. The CDR3 is CASSLVPGRRSGELFF. The DNA for the CDR3 is TGTGCCAGCAGCTTAGTCCCAGGGAGGAGGTCCGGGGAGCTGTTTTTT. V usage is TRBV7-9 and J usage is TRBJ2-2; a weak D match, TRBD2 (6 bases). Germline V gives CDR1 SEHNR, CDR2 FQNEAQ (reference sequence). Trimming left V 1 base short and J 6 bases short, with 15 bases between. This CDR3 has 16 residues.

The chain is built from TRBV15 and TRBJ2-3; 8 bases agree with TRBD2. With V trimmed by 6 bases and J by 0 bases, 8 bases remained unmatched. Germline values: CDR1 LNHNV, CDR2 YYDKDF (reference sequence). This CDR3 region has 16 residues. As DNA, the CDR3 is TGTGCCACCAGTCGGGGCGGGGGGTCAAGCACAGATACGCAGTATTTT. This encodes CATSRGGGSSTDTQYF.

This chain uses TRBV29-1 with TRBJ1-1, with 9 positions matching TRBD1. This CDR3 is built from 13 residues. Germline V lookup: CDR1 SQVTM, CDR2 ANQGSEA. Trimming at V came to 3 bases and at J to 3 bases, leaving 2 bases not matched to a gene. CDR3: CSVEGQGDTEAFF. CDR3 sequence (DNA): TGCAGCGTTGAGGGACAGGGAGACACTGAAGCTTTCTTT.

This clone was detected only a few times. The rearrangement joins TRBV11-1 to TRBJ2-7; 7 nucleotides align to TRBD1. The ends lost 1 base at V and 4 bases at J; junction bases unmatched: 4. The CDR3 loop spans 14 amino acids. Germline CDR1 SGHAT, CDR2 FQDESV (reference sequence). CDR3 coding DNA: TGTGCCAGCAGCTTAGGGACAGGCCGTTACGAGCAGTACTTC. It codes for CASSLGTGRYEQYF.

Concerning this clone: The junction does not match germline at one end; this may be a read error. This chain uses TRBV19 with TRBJ2-7; the D gene is possibly TRBD2 (5 bases). In germline, CDR1 is LNHDA, CDR2 SQIVND (reference sequence). The CDR3 sequence is 8 residues long. The CDR3 coding sequence is TGTGCCAGTACCCTGGAGGACTTC. This encodes CASTLEDF. Using reference TRBV19 and TRBJ2-7 for the parts outside the CDR3, the full variable domain is DGGITQSPKYLFRKEGQNVTLSCEQNLNHDAMYWYRQDPGQGLRLIYYSQIVNDFQKGDIAEGYSVSREKKESFPLTVTSAQKNPTAFYLCASTLEDFGPGTRLTVT.

This clone has just one count. CDR3 residues: CASSPPGTPGNTIYF. The CDR3 DNA is TGTGCCAGCAGCCCACCCGGGACACCTGGAAACACCATATATTTT. The rearrangement joins TRBV5-4 to TRBJ1-3; D might be TRBD1 (6 bases). The CDR3 is 15 amino acids. V lost 4 bases, J lost 2 bases, and 13 bases lay in between. The germline CDR1 and CDR2 sequences are SGHNT and YYREEE (reference sequence).

The chain has TRBV18 and TRBJ1-2; TRBD1 is a possible D gene (5 bases). The CDR3 spans 13 residues. The germline CDR1 and CDR2 sequences are KGHSH and LQKENI. Trimming removed 0 bases from V and 6 bases from J, with 8 bases in between. The CDR3 reads CASSPPGQDGYTF. CDR3 sequence (DNA): TGTGCCAGCTCACCACCGGGGCAGGATGGCTACACCTTC. Full variable domain (remainder filled in from reference TRBV18 and TRBJ1-2): NAGVMQNPRHLVRRRGQEARLRCSPMKGHSHVYWYRQLPEEGLKFMVYLQKENIIDESGMPKERFSAEFPKEGPSILRIQQVVRGDSAAYFCASSPPGQDGYTFGSGTRLTVV.

The chain couples TRBV7-9 to TRBJ2-1, with 9 nucleotides matching TRBD2. V was pared by 6 bases and J by 7 bases, with 7 bases of the junction left unmatched. Germline CDR1 and CDR2: SEHNR and FQNEAQ (reference sequence). CDR3 length: 14 amino acids. CDR3 in DNA: TGTGCCAGCAGGTCCCTAGCGGGGCGGAATGAGCAGTTCTTC. Translated: CASRSLAGRNEQFF. The full variable domain, with the rest looked up from reference TRBV7-9 and TRBJ2-1, is DTGVSQNPRHKITKRGQNVTFRCDPISEHNRLYWYRQTLGQGPEFLTYFQNEAQLEKSRLLSDRFSAERPKGSFSTLEIQRTEQGDSAMYLCASRSLAGRNEQFFGPGTRLTVL.